This note documents a single TCR beta chain sequence. No antigen is known for it. Losses at the gene ends were 2 bases for V and 12 bases for J; bases not matched to a gene: 11. The CDR3 consists of 14 residues. Germline CDR1 is MNHEY and CDR2 is SVGEGT. The data are from a study of CD8 T cells in Susac syndrome. Study observations and caveats: The study's TCR sequencing and HLA analysis drew on a certain number of individuals. That number was acknowledged as relatively small.

An amount of RNA that ranged from roughly 0.5 to 1 ug was reverse transcribed with random hexamers. MiXCR was run by TCRdb on the immunoSEQ multiplex PCR reads, yielding one entry per CDR3 protein. The sample has approximately 70,000 distinct CDR3 sequences; 95% to 96% are singletons. Isolation of CD8+ and CD4+ T cells was performed negatively, whereas enrichment of TEMRA cells was done by FACS. This clonotype was sampled from a human donor with multiple sclerosis. The V gene is TRBV6-2 or TRBV6-3, the J gene TRBJ2-3; 7 bases are shared with TRBD1. Sequenced: CD4+ T cells from PBMCs. This chain's CDR3 is CASSYVVLGTAQYF. The CDR3 DNA follows: TGTGCCAGCAGTTACGTCGTTTTGGGGACAGCTCAGTATTTT.